One and the same sample provided the 9 T cell receptor beta chains below, sequenced in a study of blood T cell repertoires in COVID-19. This table comes from immunoSEQ multiplex PCR, and its TCRdb copy is limited to in-frame clones, with some not included. This table has more than 70,000 clones, approximately 86% appearing once. The sample consisted of peripheral blood. The receptors were sampled from a man older than 75 with active or convalescent COVID-19.

J is TRBJ1-5 and V is TRBV28; the match to TRBD1 covers 7 bases. J was trimmed by 3 bases and V by 2 bases; bases with no gene match: 7. CDR3 length equals 16 residues. The V gene's germline CDR1 is MDHEN and CDR2 SYDVKM. CDR3 sequence: CASSLVWDSNNQPQHF. The CDR3 coding sequence is TGTGCCAGCAGTTTAGTCTGGGACAGCAACAATCAGCCCCAGCATTTT.

This chain connects TRBV4-3 to TRBJ1-1; D is undetermined. The CDR3 consists of 14 residues. Trimming pared 1 base from V and 3 bases from J, leaving 9 bases between. Germline lookup yields CDR1 LGHNA and CDR2 YSLEER. CDR3 sequence: CASSQVSGYTEAFF. CDR3 DNA sequence: TGCGCCAGCAGCCAAGTGTCGGGGTACACTGAAGCTTTCTTT.

The CDR3 loop reads CSMGGNTEAFF. Here the CDR3 DNA reads TGCAGCATGGGGGGTAACACTGAAGCTTTCTTT. The V and J genes are TRBV29-1 and TRBJ1-1; D possibly corresponds to TRBD1 (5 bases). Per the germline V gene, CDR1 is SQVTM and CDR2 is ANQGSEA. The CDR3 sequence is 11 residues long. The V gene lost 8 bases and the J gene lost 2 bases, with 9 bases spanning the gap.

V usage is TRBV5-1 and J usage is TRBJ1-5; tentative D call: TRBD1 (6 bases). The V end lost 3 bases, the J end lost 3 bases, and 13 bases lay between the germline ends. CDR3 size: 15 residues. The germline CDR1 and CDR2 sequences are SGHRS and YFSETQ. This CDR3 reads CASSWGGALNQPQHF. DNA for the CDR3: TGCGCCAGCAGCTGGGGGGGCGCCCTCAATCAGCCCCAGCATTTT.

This sequence joins TRBV28 and TRBJ2-3; TRBD2 agrees at 15 bases. Unmatched junction bases numbered 9, after V lost 7 bases and J lost 4 bases. This CDR3 is 17 amino acids long. Germline CDR1 and CDR2: MDHEN and SYDVKM. The CDR3 region has the DNA TGTGCCAGCACCAAAAGGACTAGCGGGAGGGCCGCAGATACGCAGTATTTT. This codes for CASTKRTSGRAADTQYF.

This chain connects TRBV11-2 to TRBJ2-6; 9 positions match TRBD2. The germline gives CDR1 SGHAT, CDR2 FQNNGV. The CDR3 runs to 18 residues. The V and J ends lost 6 bases and 0 bases, in that order; junction bases with no gene match: 9. The CDR3 region is CASRQSSGNISGANVLTF. The CDR3 DNA reads as TGTGCCAGCAGACAATCTAGCGGGAACATCTCTGGGGCCAACGTCCTGACTTTC.

The V call is TRBV5-1, the J call TRBJ1-4; 8 bases map to TRBD1. CDR1 and CDR2 from the germline V gene are SGHRS and YFSETQ. This CDR3 has 16 residues. Trimming took 3 bases from V and 3 from J; bases not matched to a gene: 7. The DNA of the CDR3 is TGCGCCAGCAGCTCAGGCAGGGGGCCAGCTAATGAAAAACTGTTTTTT. Protein sequence: CASSSGRGPANEKLFF.

This chain links TRBV2 with TRBJ1-2; TRBD1 is a possible D gene (5 bases). Trimming removed 5 bases at V and 2 bases at J, with 12 bases between. This CDR3 comprises 14 residues. The V gene's germline CDR1 is SNHLY and CDR2 FYNNEI. CDR3: CASSTKTANYGYTF. The CDR3 bases are TGTGCCAGCAGTACTAAGACAGCAAACTATGGCTACACCTTC.

This rearrangement joins TRBV15 to TRBJ2-7; 9 bases are a match to TRBD1. CDR3 length: 12 residues. The ends lost 4 bases at V and 9 bases at J; junction bases unmatched: 4. Germline V gene data show CDR1 as LNHNV and CDR2 as YYDKDF (reference sequence). The CDR3 reads CATSTTGGTQYF. For the CDR3, the DNA is TGTGCCACCAGCACAACAGGGGGCACGCAGTACTTC.